This is a list of T cell receptor beta chains from one sample in a study of technical replicates of blood from several donors. Some clones are missing from TCRdb's copy, which holds only in-frame ones; the method was immunoSEQ multiplex PCR. The profile shows more than 95,000 clones, around 96% of them singletons. What was sequenced was T cells isolated from PBMCs. The receptors stem from a human donor in good health. CDR3s include the opening cysteine and the closing phenylalanine or tryptophan. D genes are given only for firm matches. Clone size appears in some rows only: once, few, many, or a class for an expanded clone.

V: TRBV6-1
size: -
J: TRBJ1-1
D: -
CDR3: CASSESAGWNTEAFF
DNA: TGTGCCAGCAGTGAATCGGCGGGATGGAACACTGAAGCTTTCTTT

V: TRBV7-6
size: -
J: TRBJ2-6
D: TRBD1
CDR3: CASSGETGAGANVLTF
DNA: TGTGCCAGCAGCGGAGAAACAGGGGCTGGGGCCAACGTCCTGACTTTC

V: TRBV7-8
size: -
J: TRBJ1-2
D: -
CDR3: CASSLTGQTFYGYTF
DNA: TGTGCCAGCAGCCTGACCGGACAGACCTTCTATGGCTACACCTTC

V: TRBV19
size: -
J: TRBJ2-5
D: -
CDR3: CASSVTALQETQYF
DNA: TGTGCCAGTAGCGTGACAGCCCTCCAAGAGACCCAGTACTTC

V: TRBV7-2
size: -
J: TRBJ1-5
D: TRBD1
CDR3: CASSLNRGVYQPQHF
DNA: TGTGCCAGCAGCTTAAACAGGGGGGTCTATCAGCCCCAGCATTTT

V: TRBV6-1
size: -
J: TRBJ2-2
D: TRBD1
CDR3: CASRQGNTGELFF
DNA: TGTGCCAGTCGACAGGGAAACACCGGGGAGCTGTTTTTT

V: TRBV15
size: -
J: TRBJ1-5
D: TRBD1
CDR3: CATSLIQGQPQHF
DNA: TGTGCCACCAGCTTGATACAGGGGCAGCCCCAGCATTTT

V: TRBV2
size: -
J: TRBJ2-1
D: TRBD1
CDR3: CASSEAPETGFDEQFF
DNA: TGTGCCAGCAGTGAAGCGCCAGAGACAGGGTTCGATGAGCAGTTCTTC

V: TRBV28
size: -
J: TRBJ2-7
D: TRBD1
CDR3: CASTLQGQIFEQYF
DNA: TGTGCCAGCACCCTGCAGGGACAGATTTTCGAGCAGTACTTC

V: TRBV27
size: -
J: TRBJ1-2
D: -
CDR3: CASRPGWRRDYGYTF
DNA: TGTGCCAGCAGGCCCGGTTGGAGGCGGGACTATGGCTACACCTTC

V: TRBV7-6
size: once
J: TRBJ1-2
D: TRBD1
CDR3: CASSLGQGAGTYGYTF
DNA: TGTGCCAGCAGCTTAGGGCAGGGGGCGGGTACCTATGGCTACACCTTC

V: TRBV5-4
size: -
J: TRBJ1-1
D: -
CDR3: CASSSRGGNTEAFF
DNA: TGTGCCAGCAGCTCCCGCGGTGGTAACACTGAAGCTTTCTTT

V: TRBV4-1
size: -
J: TRBJ2-5
D: TRBD1
CDR3: CASSQVLEQGAFMETQYF
DNA: TGCGCCAGCAGCCAAGTATTAGAACAGGGGGCTTTTATGGAGACCCAGTACTTC

V: TRBV7-9
size: few
J: TRBJ2-1
D: TRBD2
CDR3: CASRSGTSSYNEQFF
DNA: TGTGCCAGCAGATCCGGGACTAGCTCCTACAATGAGCAGTTCTTC

V: TRBV7-8
size: -
J: TRBJ2-7
D: TRBD1
CDR3: CASSSEGAQYEQYF
DNA: TGTGCCAGCAGCTCCGAGGGGGCTCAGTACGAGCAGTACTTC

V: TRBV5-5
size: -
J: TRBJ2-1
D: -
CDR3: CASSPGDNEQFF
DNA: TGTGCCAGCAGCCCGGGTGATAATGAGCAGTTCTTC

V: TRBV2
size: -
J: TRBJ1-5
D: -
CDR3: CASSWGTNSNQPQHF
DNA: TGTGCCAGCAGTTGGGGGACAAACAGCAATCAGCCCCAGCATTTT

V: TRBV10-3
size: -
J: TRBJ2-1
D: -
CDR3: CAISESGGHNEQFF
DNA: TGTGCCATCAGTGAATCAGGGGGGCACAATGAGCAGTTCTTC

V: TRBV6-1
size: -
J: TRBJ1-6
D: TRBD1
CDR3: CASSEAKGQPWSPLHF
DNA: TGTGCCAGCAGTGAAGCTAAGGGACAGCCTTGGTCACCCCTCCACTTT

V: TRBV5-6
size: -
J: TRBJ1-6
D: TRBD1
CDR3: CASSLVMDRGNSPLHF
DNA: TGTGCCAGCAGCCTGGTCATGGACAGGGGTAATTCACCCCTCCACTTT

V: TRBV6-6
size: -
J: TRBJ1-5
D: TRBD1
CDR3: CASSRRDRSQPQHF
DNA: TGTGCCAGCAGCCGCCGGGACAGGTCCCAGCCCCAGCATTTT

V: TRBV6-1
size: -
J: TRBJ2-7
D: TRBD1
CDR3: CASSGDSSYEQYF
DNA: TGTGCCAGCAGTGGGGACAGTTCCTACGAGCAGTACTTC

V: TRBV11-2
size: -
J: TRBJ1-1
D: -
CDR3: CASSTQQGNTEAFF
DNA: TGTGCCAGCAGCACGCAACAGGGGAACACTGAAGCTTTCTTT

V: TRBV2
size: -
J: TRBJ2-7
D: TRBD2
CDR3: CASSEAGGAEQYF
DNA: TGTGCCAGCAGTGAAGCGGGAGGGGCCGAGCAGTACTTC

V: TRBV7-6
size: -
J: TRBJ2-3
D: TRBD2
CDR3: CASSAIAGVADTQYF
DNA: TGTGCCAGCAGCGCAATAGCGGGGGTGGCAGATACGCAGTATTTT

V: TRBV7-9
size: -
J: TRBJ1-4
D: TRBD1
CDR3: CASSSDRGRSQELFF
DNA: TGTGCCAGCAGCTCGGACAGGGGGCGCAGTCAGGAACTGTTTTTT

V: TRBV11-2
size: -
J: TRBJ1-6
D: -
CDR3: CASSDLLGGETYNSPLHF
DNA: TGTGCCAGCAGCGATTTGTTAGGGGGGGAAACCTATAATTCACCCCTCCACTTT

V: TRBV14
size: -
J: TRBJ2-2
D: TRBD2
CDR3: CASSQPSGRATGELFF
DNA: TGTGCCAGCAGCCAACCGAGCGGGAGGGCAACCGGGGAGCTGTTTTTT

V: TRBV20-1
size: -
J: TRBJ2-1
D: -
CDR3: CSATGLNEQFF
DNA: TGCAGTGCTACAGGACTCAATGAGCAGTTCTTC

V: TRBV5-1
size: -
J: TRBJ2-2
D: -
CDR3: CASSLGDHTGELFF
DNA: TGCGCCAGCAGCTTAGGGGATCACACCGGGGAGCTGTTTTTT

V: TRBV13
size: once
J: TRBJ1-1
D: TRBD1
CDR3: CASSPPGQAPSNTEAFF
DNA: TGTGCCAGCAGCCCCCCCGGACAGGCCCCCTCGAACACTGAAGCTTTCTTT

V: TRBV11-2
size: once
J: TRBJ2-3
D: TRBD2
CDR3: CASSPLFGTSGSSTDTQYF
DNA: TGTGCCAGCAGCCCCCTTTTCGGGACTAGCGGATCTAGCACAGATACGCAGTATTTT

V: TRBV28
size: -
J: TRBJ1-4
D: TRBD1
CDR3: CASSLLLWGQGKVNEKLFF
DNA: TGTGCCAGCAGTTTACTCCTGTGGGGACAGGGAAAAGTTAATGAAAAACTGTTTTTT

V: TRBV7-9
size: -
J: TRBJ2-3
D: TRBD2
CDR3: CASSSIRIAGNTDTQYF
DNA: TGTGCCAGCAGCTCCATTAGGATAGCGGGAAACACAGATACGCAGTATTTT